This TCR beta chain was documented in a study of CD8+CD57+ T cells in acquired aplastic anemia. Overall study: Isolated CD4+ and CD8+ cells, once sorted, yielded DNA averaging about 3.2 ug. Study observations and caveats: Patients and controls had in common 25 to 35 CD8+ CDR3 sequences.

Sequenced patients had shown CD8+CD57+ cell expansion by flow cytometry. Every patient presented with severe acquired aplastic anemia. This clonotype appeared many times. What it binds is not known. Genomic DNA provided the template from which TCR beta VDJ and CDR3 profiles were obtained. TCRdb analysed the reads with MiXCR anew, one entry per CDR3 protein. The sample records roughly 290,000 distinct CDR3 sequences, 56% being singletons. Trimming shortened V by 2 bases and J by 6 bases, and 14 bases separated the two germline ends. The length of the CDR3 is 14 residues. The germline CDR1 and CDR2 sequences are MNHEY and SVGEGT.

Input material: sorted CD4+, CD8+, or CD8+CD57+ T cells (not recorded which) from PBMCs. The origin of this receptor is a human donor with aplastic anemia. This chain uses TRBV6-2 or TRBV6-3 with TRBJ2-7; D is perhaps TRBD1 (6 bases). The chain's CDR3 is CASSYGDTWREQYF. In nucleotides, the CDR3 is TGTGCCAGCAGTTACGGGGACACCTGGCGCGAGCAGTACTTC.